The 21 T cell receptor beta chains below come from one sample, sequenced in a study of blood T cells in healthy people across ages. A sample-barcoded 5' primer and a J-beta primer mix were used in a second PCR of about 7 to 12 cycles. TCRdb passed the 5' RACE reads through MiXCR, listing each CDR3 protein once. The table records over a million distinct CDR3 sequences, 35% to 50% of them present only once. The sequenced material came from blood. The receptor source for this set is a woman aged 55-69 years in good health.

The rearrangement uses TRBV7-2 and TRBJ2-5; D may be TRBD1 (5 bases). Trimming stripped 7 bases from V and 11 bases from J, with 29 bases between. The CDR3 is 16 residues long. Germline V lookup: CDR1 SGHTA, CDR2 FQGNSA. CDR3 DNA sequence: TGTGCCAGCACCCAGGGTGGACGCCCCTTCGGAGATGAGCAGTACTTC. Amino acid sequence: CASTQGGRPFGDEQYF.

The chain joins TRBV6-5 to TRBJ2-1; 15 bases are shared with TRBD2. The germline CDR1 and CDR2 sequences are MNHEY and SVGAGI. The CDR3 is made up of 16 amino acids. The V segment lost 7 bases and the J segment 4 bases; nucleotides outside the gene matches: 5. The CDR3 sequence: CASTLGTSGGYNEQFF. DNA for the CDR3: TGTGCCAGCACGTTAGGGACTAGCGGGGGGTACAATGAGCAGTTCTTC.

This clonotype is a singleton in its sample. V and J are TRBV20-1 and TRBJ2-1, with 11 nucleotides matching TRBD2. This CDR3 is 14 amino acids long. CDR1 is DFQATT and CDR2 is SNEGSKA in the germline V gene (reference sequence). Unmatched junction bases numbered 9, after V lost 6 bases and J lost 8 bases. CDR3 region: CSARHSGRVDEQFF. The CDR3 DNA sequence: TGCAGTGCCAGACATAGCGGGAGGGTAGATGAGCAGTTCTTC.

This clonotype has a handful of counts. The chain links TRBV27 to TRBJ2-5; 8 bases match TRBD2. With V trimmed by 7 bases and J by 5 bases, 6 bases remained unmatched. Germline V gives CDR1 MNHEY, CDR2 SMNVEV (reference sequence). The CDR3 is made up of 13 amino acids. The CDR3 nucleotides read TGTGCCAGCACGCGGGGGGTCGGGGAGACCCAGTACTTC. This translates into CASTRGVGETQYF.

This clonotype was counted between two and nine times. CDR3 coding DNA: TGTGCCAGCAGCTTAAATAGGACTCCCAACTATGGCTACACCTTC. It yields the protein CASSLNRTPNYGYTF. The rearrangement joins TRBV7-2 to TRBJ1-2, with D unclear. CDR1 is SGHTA and CDR2 is FQGNSA in the germline V gene. The CDR3 totals 15 residues. V lost 2 bases and J lost 2, with 12 bases in between.

J is TRBJ2-1 and V is TRBV4-1; weak D call: TRBD2 (5 bases). CDR1 and CDR2 from the germline V gene are MGHRA and YSYEKL. The CDR3 is 15 amino acids. V was cut by 0 bases and J by 7 bases, with 13 bases left in between. The DNA of the CDR3 is TGCGCCAGCAGCCAAGAAGGAAGCGGTGCTAATGAGCAGTTCTTC. Residues: CASSQEGSGANEQFF.

V gene TRBV24-1 combines with J gene TRBJ2-3, with D perhaps assigned TRBD1 or TRBD2 (6 bases each). V lost 5 bases, J lost 5 bases, and 25 bases lay in between. The CDR3 extends over 18 amino acids. Germline assignment: CDR1 KGHDR and CDR2 SFDVKD. The DNA of the CDR3 is TGTGCCACCAGTGGGATCGGGACTGACAGGTACCTTCAAGATACGCAGTATTTT. Translated, it gives CATSGIGTDRYLQDTQYF.

The chain carries TRBV6-5 and TRBJ1-2; D is undetermined. The CDR3 loop spans 15 amino acids. V shed 4 bases and J shed 4 bases, with 16 bases lying between them. Germline values: CDR1 MNHEY, CDR2 SVGAGI. In DNA form, the CDR3 reads TGTGCCAGCAGTTCCACAGAATCAGACGCCTATGGCTACACCTTC. Translated, it gives CASSSTESDAYGYTF.

The chain recombines TRBV6-1 with TRBJ1-4, with TRBD1 as a possible D gene (5 bases). The CDR3 is 17 residues long. The V gene's germline CDR1 is MNHNS and CDR2 SASEGT. V shed 6 bases and J shed 5 bases, with 22 bases lying between them. The CDR3 DNA sequence: TGTGCCAGCAGCCCTCACCAGGGATTTTCAATGAATGAAAAACTGTTTTTT. Its translation is CASSPHQGFSMNEKLFF.

Of note for this clonotype: Its ends do not fully match the called genes, so a read error is possible. The chain employs TRBV3-1 and TRBJ2-7, with D tentatively TRBD2 (5 bases). CDR1 is LGHDT and CDR2 is YNNKEL in the germline V gene (reference sequence). The CDR3 has 15 residues. CDR3 loop: CASSQDPRAGYGQYF. The CDR3 coding sequence is TGCGCCAGCAGCCAAGATCCAAGGGCGGGCTACGGGCAGTACTTC.

There are a few counts of this clonotype. The V call is TRBV20-1, the J call TRBJ2-7, with 10 bases fitting TRBD2. The junction had 2 bases not matched to a gene; V was cut back by 7 bases and J by 2 bases. Germline values: CDR1 DFQATT, CDR2 SNEGSKA (reference sequence). The CDR3 covers 12 residues. Written as DNA, the CDR3 is TGCAGTGACGGGACTAGCGCCTACGAGCAGTACTTC. It yields the protein CSDGTSAYEQYF.

This clonotype has only a few counts. This chain links TRBV4-1 with TRBJ2-1, with a possible D match to TRBD2 (7 bases). CDR3 length: 16 amino acids. Looked up from germline, CDR1 is MGHRA and CDR2 is YSYEKL. V was shortened by 0 bases and J by 2 bases, with 11 bases between the two germline ends. CDR3 loop: CASSQEGGAPYNEQFF. The CDR3 DNA reads as TGCGCCAGCAGCCAAGAAGGGGGGGCACCCTACAATGAGCAGTTCTTC.

The chain links TRBV6-5 to TRBJ1-1; D is possibly TRBD1 (6 bases). The CDR3 contains 14 residues. Trimming left V 5 bases short and J 2 bases short, with 12 bases between. CDR1 is MNHEY and CDR2 is SVGAGI in the germline V gene. DNA for the CDR3: TGTGCCAGCAGTCCACGACAGGTAAACACTGAAGCTTTCTTT. Translation gives CASSPRQVNTEAFF.

The V gene is TRBV20-1, the J gene TRBJ2-1; TRBD2 matches at 11 bases. V was pared by 4 bases and J by 7 bases, with 12 bases of the junction left unmatched. The CDR3 runs to 16 residues. Per the germline V gene, CDR1 is DFQATT and CDR2 is SNEGSKA (reference sequence). The CDR3 bases are TGCAGTGCTACTGCGGGACTAGCGGCCAGCGGTAATGAGCAGTTCTTC. Protein product: CSATAGLAASGNEQFF.

The V and J genes are TRBV6-4 and TRBJ2-1; 8 bases fit TRBD2. The CDR3 loop spans 14 amino acids. Unmatched junction bases numbered 10, after V lost 3 bases and J lost 12 bases. Germline V gene data show CDR1 as MRHNA and CDR2 as SNTAGT. CDR3 in amino acids: CASSESGSVPWQFF. The CDR3 DNA sequence: TGTGCCAGCAGTGAGAGCGGGAGCGTCCCTTGGCAGTTCTTC.

The J gene is TRBJ2-1, the V gene TRBV12-3 or TRBV12-4; weak D call: TRBD2 (7 bases). The CDR3 has 16 amino acids. Deletions cut 3 bases from V and 6 bases from J, with 18 bases between. The CDR3 bases are TGTGCCAGCAGTTTGGGGGGCGGGAGATCCCCCAATGAGCAGTTCTTC. Protein sequence: CASSLGGGRSPNEQFF.

The chain employs TRBV9 and TRBJ1-2; 10 positions match TRBD1. The V segment lost 3 bases and the J segment 8 bases; nucleotides outside the gene matches: 7. Per the germline V gene, CDR1 is SGDLS and CDR2 is YYNGEE. CDR3 size: 14 residues. The DNA for the CDR3 is TGTGCCAGCAGCGCCCGGGACAGGGGATGGGGCTACACCTTC. This encodes CASSARDRGWGYTF.

Remarks on this clonotype: With a much larger clone just one base away, this may be a read error. V is TRBV7-8 and J is TRBJ2-1; TRBD2 matches 13 bases. V shed 6 bases and J 12 bases; nucleotides not matched to a gene: 8. Germline lookup yields CDR1 SGHVS and CDR2 FQNEAQ. The CDR3 loop spans 14 amino acids. The CDR3 loop is CASSWTSGRNGQFF. The DNA of the CDR3 is TGTGCCAGCAGTTGGACTAGCGGGAGAAACGGGCAGTTCTTC.

This chain links TRBV2 with TRBJ1-1, with D maybe TRBD1 (5 bases). This CDR3 spans 15 amino acids. Germline-derived CDR1 and CDR2 are SNHLY and FYNNEI. V was clipped by 0 bases and J by 5 bases, with 13 bases between them. The DNA of the CDR3 is TGTGCCAGCAGTGAAGCCGGGGGAAGTAGGACTGAAGCTTTCTTT. It specifies CASSEAGGSRTEAFF. Filled out from reference TRBV2 and TRBJ1-1, the complete variable domain reads EPEVTQTPSHQVTQMGQEVILRCVPISNHLYFYWYRQILGQKVEFLVSFYNNEISEKSEIFDDQFSVERPDGSNFTLKIRSTKLEDSAMYFCASSEAGGSRTEAFFGQGTRLTVV.

The chain combines TRBV6-1 with TRBJ1-1; D unresolved. Trimming removed 2 bases from V and 9 bases from J, with 10 bases in between. This CDR3 is built from 12 residues. Germline values: CDR1 MNHNS, CDR2 SASEGT. This chain's CDR3 is CASSELREKAFF. Written as DNA, the CDR3 is TGTGCCAGCAGTGAATTAAGGGAAAAAGCTTTCTTT.

This clonotype was counted a few times. The chain joins TRBV20-1 to TRBJ2-3, with D hard to call. With 6 bases removed from V and 4 bases from J, the gap between germline ends came to 11 bases. Germline V gene sequence: CDR1 DFQATT, CDR2 SNEGSKA (reference sequence). The CDR3 consists of 12 residues. DNA of the CDR3: TGCAGTGCCCAGATCATGGCAGATACGCAGTATTTT. Translating gives CSAQIMADTQYF.